A single sample gave rise to the 22 T cell receptor beta chains below, sequenced in a study of OX40 agonist ivuxolimab in advanced cancers. Produced via immunoSEQ multiplex PCR; TCRdb's table is partial and in-frame only. This sample has around 56,000 clones, with around 86% found just once. Sequenced material: CD4+ or CD8+ T cells sorted from blood, taken in a trial of the OX40 agonist ivuxolimab. Receptors were obtained from an adult with an advanced solid tumor such as melanoma, head and neck, liver or kidney cancer.

The genes are TRBV6-5 and TRBJ2-2, with 8 bases identical to TRBD1. V shed 6 bases, J shed 3 bases, and the junction held 0 bases outside the gene matches. The CDR3 has 13 amino acids. Per germline, CDR1 MNHEY and CDR2 SVGAGI. CDR3 in DNA: TGTGCCAGCAGACAGGGGGACACCGGGGAGCTGTTTTTT. Encoded protein: CASRQGDTGELFF.

This clone was picked up one time. The genes are TRBV27 and TRBJ1-4, with 9 bases that match TRBD1. CDR1 is MNHEY and CDR2 is SMNVEV in the germline V gene (reference sequence). The CDR3 sequence is 16 residues long. V shed 3 bases, J shed 8 bases, and the junction held 10 bases outside the gene matches. The CDR3 DNA follows: TGTGCCAGCAGTTTTTCGATTGGGACAGGGAGGGAAAAACTGTTTTTT. The encoded protein is CASSFSIGTGREKLFF.

This clone was observed a few times. The V call is TRBV25-1, the J call TRBJ2-3; D remains ambiguous. The V end was cut by 2 bases, the J end by 2 bases, with 8 bases between. The CDR3 is 14 amino acids. From germline, CDR1 is MGHDK and CDR2 SYGVNS. The CDR3, as DNA: TGTGCCAGCAGTGAAGAGCTGTTCACAGATACGCAGTATTTT. Residues: CASSEELFTDTQYF.

The V and J genes are TRBV10-3 and TRBJ2-3, with D perhaps TRBD1 (6 bases). V gave up 4 bases and J gave up 2 bases, with 16 bases separating them. In germline, CDR1 is ENHRY, CDR2 SYGVKD. The CDR3 has 16 residues. The CDR3 DNA follows: TGTGCCATCAGTGCGACAGGCCTCTCTACCACAGATACGCAGTATTTT. This codes for CAISATGLSTTDTQYF.

The rearrangement uses TRBV11-2 and TRBJ1-5; tentatively, D is TRBD1 (5 bases). Germline loops: CDR1 SGHAT, CDR2 FQNNGV. The CDR3 is 14 residues long. V was trimmed by 0 bases and J by 7 bases, leaving 10 bases between them. CDR3 nucleotide sequence: TGTGCCAGCAGCTTAGATCTAGGGGCCCAGCCCCAGCATTTT. This translates into CASSLDLGAQPQHF.

The chain combines TRBV7-2 with TRBJ2-7; 9 bases line up with TRBD2. CDR3 size: 16 residues. The V segment lost 7 bases and the J segment 3 bases; nucleotides outside the gene matches: 13. Germline V gene data show CDR1 as SGHTA and CDR2 as FQGNSA. The CDR3 region is CASTVSAAGGLYEQYF. Here the CDR3 DNA reads TGTGCCAGCACCGTTTCGGCAGCGGGAGGACTCTACGAGCAGTACTTC. Full variable domain (outside the CDR3, taken from reference TRBV7-2 and TRBJ2-7): GAGVSQSPSNKVTEKGKDVELRCDPISGHTALYWYRQSLGQGLEFLIYFQGNSAPDKSGLPSDRFSAERTGGSVSTLTIQRTQQEDSAVYLCASTVSAAGGLYEQYFGPGTRLTVT.

The gene calls are TRBV4-2 and TRBJ1-1; weak D call: TRBD1 (5 bases). CDR1 is LGHNA, CDR2 YNFKEQ, per germline. This CDR3 spans 15 amino acids. V was clipped by 1 base and J by 6 bases, with 15 bases between them. CDR3 coding DNA: TGTGCCAGCAGCCAAGTGGTCATGGAGGGGTCTGAAGCTTTCTTT. This encodes CASSQVVMEGSEAFF.

The genes are TRBV10-3 and TRBJ2-1; TRBD2 matches 7 bases. With 3 bases clipped from V and 3 bases from J, the junction kept 5 bases outside the gene matches. This CDR3 is 15 amino acids long. The germline V gene has CDR1 ENHRY and CDR2 SYGVKD. CDR3 amino acids: CAISEGSGFYNEQFF. CDR3 coding DNA: TGTGCCATCAGTGAAGGTAGCGGGTTCTACAATGAGCAGTTCTTC.

This chain connects TRBV6-6 to TRBJ2-7; D is unclear. V lost 2 bases and J 6 bases, leaving 11 bases between the germline ends. The CDR3 is 13 amino acids. From germline, CDR1 is MNHNY and CDR2 SVGAGI (reference sequence). This CDR3 reads CASSYVTTTEQYF. The CDR3 DNA reads TGTGCCAGCAGTTACGTCACCACCACCGAGCAGTACTTC.

The V call is TRBV9, the J call TRBJ2-2; no definite D call. This CDR3 spans 12 amino acids. Between the trimmed V and J ends, which lost 0 bases and 7 bases, there was a span of 4 bases. CDR1 is SGDLS and CDR2 is YYNGEE in the germline V gene. CDR3 sequence (DNA): TGTGCCAGCAGCGTAGGGCTCGGGGAGCTGTTTTTT. It translates to CASSVGLGELFF.

V and J are TRBV15 and TRBJ1-5, with 7 positions matching TRBD1. V shed 4 bases and J 5 bases; nucleotides not matched to a gene: 8. The germline V gene has CDR1 LNHNV and CDR2 YYDKDF (reference sequence). The CDR3 loop spans 15 amino acids. CDR3 sequence: CATSINRGFDQPQHF. CDR3 sequence (DNA): TGTGCCACCAGCATAAACAGGGGCTTCGATCAGCCCCAGCATTTT.

This chain joins TRBV18 and TRBJ2-1; 10 nucleotides agree with TRBD2. This CDR3 contains 16 residues. J lost 7 bases, V lost 3 bases, and 9 bases had no gene match. In germline, CDR1 is KGHSH, CDR2 LQKENI. The CDR3 DNA follows: TGTGCCAGCTCACCTGTTCCAGCGGGAGGGATTAATGAGCAGTTCTTC. Amino acid sequence: CASSPVPAGGINEQFF.

This rearrangement joins TRBV5-6 to TRBJ1-3; D remains unclear. Germline CDR1 and CDR2: SGHDT and YYEEEE. V was cut by 2 bases and J by 0 bases, with 12 bases left in between. This CDR3 region has 16 residues. The CDR3 DNA follows: TGTGCCAGCAGCTTAAGGCGGGATTCCTCTGGAAACACCATATATTTT. Translated: CASSLRRDSSGNTIYF.

This clone is a singleton in its sample. V usage is TRBV6-1 and J usage is TRBJ1-1; the D is unclear. The CDR3 spans 17 residues. Trimming pared 3 bases from V and 0 bases from J, leaving 17 bases between. Germline V gene lookup returns CDR1 MNHNS and CDR2 SASEGT. In DNA form, the CDR3 reads TGTGCCAGCAGTGAGACCCCTCCCCGCGTGATGAACACTGAAGCTTTCTTT. It is translated as CASSETPPRVMNTEAFF.

The CDR3, as DNA: TGTGCCAGCAGTTACTCGGACGAGGGGGCGCGAGAGACCCAGTACTTC. It is translated as CASSYSDEGARETQYF. This chain connects TRBV6-5 to TRBJ2-5; 7 bases agree with TRBD1. This CDR3 spans 16 amino acids. Germline CDR1 is MNHEY and CDR2 is SVGAGI. Unmatched junction bases numbered 8, after V lost 0 bases and J lost 4 bases.

The chain is built from TRBV6-1 and TRBJ2-5; 7 bases are shared with TRBD1. The closer fit of TRBJ2-7 to the DNA end suggests the J call may be wrong. Germline V gene sequence: CDR1 MNHNS, CDR2 SASEGT. The CDR3 sequence is 14 residues long. CDR3: CASSDRAESDEQYF. The CDR3 region has the DNA TGTGCCAGCTCCGACAGGGCAGAATCGGACGAGCAGTACTTC.

The chain is built from TRBV5-4 and TRBJ1-4; unclear D gene. CDR1 and CDR2 (germline): SGHNT, YYREEE (reference sequence). The CDR3 runs 14 residues. V lost 0 bases, J lost 7 bases, and 10 bases lay in between. The CDR3 reads CASSLEGRAEKLFF. The CDR3 DNA sequence: TGTGCCAGCAGCTTGGAAGGGAGGGCTGAAAAACTGTTTTTT.

The chain employs TRBV19 and TRBJ2-1, with TRBD1 matching over 9 bases. Germline CDR1 LNHDA, CDR2 SQIVND (reference sequence). The CDR3 length is 14 residues. The trim removed 7 bases at V and 9 bases at J, leaving 10 bases unmatched. The CDR3 bases are TGTGCCAGTATAGGGACAGGGTGGTCCAGTGAGCAGTTCTTC. Residues: CASIGTGWSSEQFF.

V is TRBV28 and J is TRBJ2-5; D is ambiguous. The V gene lost 4 bases and the J gene lost 5 bases, with 11 bases spanning the gap. The CDR3 consists of 13 residues. Germline CDR1 is MDHEN and CDR2 is SYDVKM. CDR3 coding DNA: TGTGCCAGCAGTTCCGGTGGATTGGAGACCCAGTACTTC. Its protein is CASSSGGLETQYF.

This clone was found a few times. The gene calls are TRBV19 and TRBJ2-7, with D perhaps matching TRBD2 (5 bases). Germline CDR1 LNHDA, CDR2 SQIVND (reference sequence). V was trimmed by 5 bases and J by 1 base, leaving 9 bases between them. This CDR3 has 13 residues. The CDR3 loop is CASSDRGSYEQYF. CDR3 nucleotides: TGTGCCAGTAGTGATCGGGGTTCCTACGAGCAGTACTTC. The full variable domain, in which reference TRBV19 and TRBJ2-7 provide the parts outside the CDR3, is DGGITQSPKYLFRKEGQNVTLSCEQNLNHDAMYWYRQDPGQGLRLIYYSQIVNDFQKGDIAEGYSVSREKKESFPLTVTSAQKNPTAFYLCASSDRGSYEQYFGPGTRLTVT.

The chain couples TRBV28 to TRBJ2-7; D is unclear. Trimming shortened V by 3 bases and J by 7 bases, and 7 bases separated the two germline ends. This CDR3 contains 11 residues. Germline CDR1 is MDHEN and CDR2 is SYDVKM. The CDR3 region has the DNA TGTGCCAGCAGTTTCTATGGTGAGCAGTACTTC. Translation gives CASSFYGEQYF.

V gene TRBV9 combines with J gene TRBJ2-2, with no clear D. The CDR3 has 14 amino acids. The V and J ends lost 4 bases and 4 bases respectively, with 11 bases between them. CDR1 and CDR2 from the germline V gene are SGDLS and YYNGEE. The CDR3 protein is CASSTRSRTGELFF. In DNA form, the CDR3 reads TGTGCCAGCAGCACCCGAAGTCGCACCGGGGAGCTGTTTTTT.